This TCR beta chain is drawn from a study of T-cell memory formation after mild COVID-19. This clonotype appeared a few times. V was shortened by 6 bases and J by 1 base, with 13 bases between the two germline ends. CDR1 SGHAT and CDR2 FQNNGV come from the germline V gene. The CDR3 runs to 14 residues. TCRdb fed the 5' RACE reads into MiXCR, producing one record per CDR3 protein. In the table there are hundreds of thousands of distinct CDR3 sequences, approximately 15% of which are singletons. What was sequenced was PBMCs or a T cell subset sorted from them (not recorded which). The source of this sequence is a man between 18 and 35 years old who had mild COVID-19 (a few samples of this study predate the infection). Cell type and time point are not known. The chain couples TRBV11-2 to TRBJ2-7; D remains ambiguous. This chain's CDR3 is CASSQKPLSYEQYF. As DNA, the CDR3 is TGTGCCAGCAGTCAAAAGCCACTTTCCTACGAGCAGTACTTC.